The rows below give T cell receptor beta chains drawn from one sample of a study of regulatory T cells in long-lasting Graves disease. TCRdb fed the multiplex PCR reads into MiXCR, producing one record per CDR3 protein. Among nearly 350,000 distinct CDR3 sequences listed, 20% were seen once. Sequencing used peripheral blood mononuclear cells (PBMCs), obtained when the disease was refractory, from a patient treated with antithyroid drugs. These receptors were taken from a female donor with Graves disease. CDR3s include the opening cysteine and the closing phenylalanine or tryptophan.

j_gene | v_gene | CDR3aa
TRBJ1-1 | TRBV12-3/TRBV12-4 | CASSFPWNTEAFF
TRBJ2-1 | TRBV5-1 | CASSLVGEVYNEQFF
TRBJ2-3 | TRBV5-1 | CASTSEWGADTQYF
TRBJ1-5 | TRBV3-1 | CASSRPWDSFSGPQHF
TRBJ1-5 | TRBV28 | CASTDGRFYSNQPQHF
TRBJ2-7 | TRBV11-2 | CASSLSQVRLEQYF
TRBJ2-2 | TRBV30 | CAWTRGDSANTGELFF
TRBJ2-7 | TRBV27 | CASSFRSSGYEQYF
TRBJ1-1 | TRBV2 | CARTGQANTEAFF
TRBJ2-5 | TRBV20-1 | CSARGTSGRYQETQYF
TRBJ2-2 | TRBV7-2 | CASSRPGTKELFF
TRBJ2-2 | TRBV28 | CASSFTGLAAFTGELFF
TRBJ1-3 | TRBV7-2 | CASSLKGNGNTIYF
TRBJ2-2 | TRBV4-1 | CASSQIPRPGELFF
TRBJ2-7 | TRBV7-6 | CASSSGQGASYEQYF
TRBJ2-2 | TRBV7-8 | CASSTRLAGVAGELFF
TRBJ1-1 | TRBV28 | CASSFPPQGSDFTEAFF
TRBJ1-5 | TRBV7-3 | CASSTGTADQPQHF
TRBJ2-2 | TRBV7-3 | CASSYRAAGELFF
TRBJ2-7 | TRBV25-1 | CASSAQDRALLEQYF
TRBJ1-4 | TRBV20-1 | CSARGQGATNEKLFF
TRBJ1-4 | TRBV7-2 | CASSGVGTVNEKLFF
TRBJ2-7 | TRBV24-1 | CATSGNTGTGIHEQYF
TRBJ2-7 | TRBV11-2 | CASSLAQLSHEQYF
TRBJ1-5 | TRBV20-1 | CSALQGNQPQHF
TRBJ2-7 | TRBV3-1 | CASSQVTRASRGEQYF
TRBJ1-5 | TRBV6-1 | CASSPGSGVQPQHF
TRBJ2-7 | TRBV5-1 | CASSPYGIHEQYF
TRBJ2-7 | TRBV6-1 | CASTARRSSYEQYF
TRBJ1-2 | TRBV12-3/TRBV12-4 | CASSTFVGSPASNYGYTF
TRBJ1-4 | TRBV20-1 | CSARRGSGEKLFF
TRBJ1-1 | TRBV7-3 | CASSPFINTEAFF